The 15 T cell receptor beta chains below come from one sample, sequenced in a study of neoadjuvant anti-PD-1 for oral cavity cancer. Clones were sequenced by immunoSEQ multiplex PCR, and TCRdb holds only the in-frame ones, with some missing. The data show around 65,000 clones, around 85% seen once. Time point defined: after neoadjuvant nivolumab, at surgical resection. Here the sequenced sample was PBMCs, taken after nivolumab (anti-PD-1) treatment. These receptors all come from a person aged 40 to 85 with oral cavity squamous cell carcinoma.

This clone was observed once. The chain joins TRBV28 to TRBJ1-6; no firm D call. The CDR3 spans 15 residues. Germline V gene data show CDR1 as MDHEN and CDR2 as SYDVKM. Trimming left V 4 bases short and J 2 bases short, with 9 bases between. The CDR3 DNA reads TGTGCCAGCAGTTCGAGAGAGGCCTATAATTCACCCCTCCACTTT. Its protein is CASSSREAYNSPLHF.

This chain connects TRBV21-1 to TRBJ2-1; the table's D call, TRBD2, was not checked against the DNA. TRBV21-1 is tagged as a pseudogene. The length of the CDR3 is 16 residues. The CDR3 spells CASTGTSPWGYNEQFF. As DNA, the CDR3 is TGTGCCAGCACCGGGACTAGCCCATGGGGCTACAATGAGCAGTTCTTC.

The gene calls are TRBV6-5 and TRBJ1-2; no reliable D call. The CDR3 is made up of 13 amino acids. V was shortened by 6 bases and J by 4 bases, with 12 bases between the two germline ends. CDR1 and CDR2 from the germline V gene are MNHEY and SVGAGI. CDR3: CASRRAEPYGYTF. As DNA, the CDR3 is TGTGCCAGCAGACGGGCCGAACCCTATGGCTACACCTTC.

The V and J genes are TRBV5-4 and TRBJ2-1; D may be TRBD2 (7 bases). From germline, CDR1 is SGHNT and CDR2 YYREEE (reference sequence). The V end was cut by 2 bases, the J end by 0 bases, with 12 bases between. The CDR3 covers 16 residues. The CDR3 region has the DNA TGTGCCAGCAGCTTTGGGGGGGCGAGCTCCTACAATGAGCAGTTCTTC. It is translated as CASSFGGASSYNEQFF.

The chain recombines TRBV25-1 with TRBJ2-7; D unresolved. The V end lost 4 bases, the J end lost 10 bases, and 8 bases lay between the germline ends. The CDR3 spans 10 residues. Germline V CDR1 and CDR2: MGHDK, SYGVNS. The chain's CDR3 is CASSGEVQYF. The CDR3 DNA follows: TGTGCCAGCAGTGGGGAAGTTCAGTACTTC.

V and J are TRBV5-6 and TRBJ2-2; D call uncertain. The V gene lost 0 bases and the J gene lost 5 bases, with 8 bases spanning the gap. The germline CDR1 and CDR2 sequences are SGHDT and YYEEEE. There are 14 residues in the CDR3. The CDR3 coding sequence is TGTGCCAGCAGCTTGGCCGGGTCTACCGGGGAGCTGTTTTTT. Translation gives CASSLAGSTGELFF. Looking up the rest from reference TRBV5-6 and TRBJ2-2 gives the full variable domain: DAGVTQSPTHLIKTRGQQVTLRCSPKSGHDTVSWYQQALGQGPQFIFQYYEEEERQRGNFPDRFSGHQFPNYSSELNVNALLLGDSALYLCASSLAGSTGELFFGEGSRLTVL.

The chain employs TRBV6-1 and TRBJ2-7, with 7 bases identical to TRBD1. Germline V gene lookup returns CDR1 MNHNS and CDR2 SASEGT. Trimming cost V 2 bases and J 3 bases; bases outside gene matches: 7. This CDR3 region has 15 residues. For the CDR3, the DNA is TGTGCCAGCAGTGAAATGGACAGGACATTCTACGAGCAGTACTTC. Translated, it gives CASSEMDRTFYEQYF.

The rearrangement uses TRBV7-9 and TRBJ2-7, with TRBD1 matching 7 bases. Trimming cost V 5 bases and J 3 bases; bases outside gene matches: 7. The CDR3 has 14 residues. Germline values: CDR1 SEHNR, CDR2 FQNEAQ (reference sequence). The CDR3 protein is CASSPTTGVYEQYF. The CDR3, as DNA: TGTGCCAGCAGCCCAACAACAGGGGTCTACGAGCAGTACTTC.

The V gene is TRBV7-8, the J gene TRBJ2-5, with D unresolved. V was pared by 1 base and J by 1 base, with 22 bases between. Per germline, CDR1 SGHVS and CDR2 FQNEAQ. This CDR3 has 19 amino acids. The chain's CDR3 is CASSLDRGWAGVSQETQYF. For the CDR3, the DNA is TGTGCCAGCAGCTTAGATCGTGGTTGGGCAGGAGTCTCCCAAGAGACCCAGTACTTC.

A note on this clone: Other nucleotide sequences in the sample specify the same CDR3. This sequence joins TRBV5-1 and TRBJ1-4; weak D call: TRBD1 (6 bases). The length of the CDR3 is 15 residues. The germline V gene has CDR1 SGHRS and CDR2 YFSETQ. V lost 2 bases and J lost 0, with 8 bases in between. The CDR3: CASSLQGPTNEKLFF. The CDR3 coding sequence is TGCGCCAGCAGCTTACAGGGACCAACTAATGAAAAACTGTTTTTT. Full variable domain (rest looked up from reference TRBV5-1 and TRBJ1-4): KAGVTQTPRYLIKTRGQQVTLSCSPISGHRSVSWYQQTPGQGLQFLFEYFSETQRNKGNFPGRFSGRQFSNSRSEMNVSTLELGDSALYLCASSLQGPTNEKLFFGSGTQLSVL.

CDR3 region: CASRRFTGATEAFF. CDR3 sequence (DNA): TGTGCCAGCAGAAGATTTACAGGGGCGACTGAAGCTTTCTTT. The rearrangement uses TRBV11-2 and TRBJ1-1, with TRBD1 matching over 7 bases. The germline gives CDR1 SGHAT, CDR2 FQNNGV. The CDR3 is made up of 14 amino acids. Trimming took 6 bases from V and 5 from J; bases not matched to a gene: 9.

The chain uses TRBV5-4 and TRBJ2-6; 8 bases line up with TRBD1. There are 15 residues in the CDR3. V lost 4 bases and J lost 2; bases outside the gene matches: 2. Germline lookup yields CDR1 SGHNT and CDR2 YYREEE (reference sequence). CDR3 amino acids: CASSRTGTGANVLTF. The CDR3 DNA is TGTGCCAGCAGCAGGACAGGGACTGGGGCCAACGTCCTGACTTTC.

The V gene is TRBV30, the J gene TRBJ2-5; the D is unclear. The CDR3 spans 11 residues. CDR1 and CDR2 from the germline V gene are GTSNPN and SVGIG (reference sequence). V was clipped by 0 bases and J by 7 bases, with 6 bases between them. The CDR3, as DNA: TGTGCCTGGAGTGTGGGTGGGACCCAGTACTTC. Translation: CAWSVGGTQYF.

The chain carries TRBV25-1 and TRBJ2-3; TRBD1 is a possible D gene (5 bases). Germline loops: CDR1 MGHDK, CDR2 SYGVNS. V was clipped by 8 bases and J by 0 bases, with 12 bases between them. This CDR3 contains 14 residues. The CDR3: CASGALSSTDTQYF. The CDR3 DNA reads TGTGCCAGCGGGGCCCTCTCTAGCACAGATACGCAGTATTTT. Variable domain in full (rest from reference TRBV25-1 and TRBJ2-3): EADIYQTPRYLVIGTGKKITLECSQTMGHDKMYWYQQDPGMELHLIHYSYGVNSTEKGDLSSESTVSRIRTEHFPLTLESARPSHTSQYLCASGALSSTDTQYFGPGTRLTVL.

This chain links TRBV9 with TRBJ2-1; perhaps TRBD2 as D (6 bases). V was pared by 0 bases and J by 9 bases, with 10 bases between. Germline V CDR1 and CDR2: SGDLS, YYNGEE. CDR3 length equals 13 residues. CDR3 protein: CASSVAGGGEQFF. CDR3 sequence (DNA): TGTGCCAGCAGCGTAGCTGGGGGAGGTGAGCAGTTCTTC.